One and the same sample provided the 27 T cell receptor beta chains below, sequenced in a study of shared clonotypes between healthy human individuals. Repertoires were generated with immunoSEQ multiplex PCR, while TCRdb's copy carries only in-frame clones and drops some. The repertoire holds 2 million to 2.5 million clones, 90% to 97% seen once, with roughly 0.13% in the top ten. Sequenced input: naive CD4+ T cells sorted from blood. Subset denoted: CD45RA+ positively selected. These receptor sequences come from a man aged 18 to 35 in good health.

The V gene is TRBV30, the J gene TRBJ2-2; possible D gene TRBD1, 5 bases. Germline assignment: CDR1 GTSNPN and CDR2 SVGIG (reference sequence). V was shortened by 0 bases and J by 5 bases, with 10 bases between the two germline ends. The CDR3 has 14 residues. The CDR3 protein is CAWSVGQVTGELFF. In nucleotides, the CDR3 is TGTGCCTGGAGTGTGGGGCAGGTAACCGGGGAGCTGTTTTTT.

This clone occurred once. This CDR3 is also generated by other DNA sequences in the sample. The chain joins TRBV9 to TRBJ2-7; D gene uncertain. Germline V CDR1 and CDR2: SGDLS, YYNGEE. The CDR3 extends over 13 amino acids. Trimming took off 0 bases at V and 3 bases at J, with 7 bases between the two ends. This CDR3 is CASSVAPDYEQYF. For the CDR3, the DNA is TGTGCCAGCAGCGTAGCTCCGGACTACGAGCAGTACTTC.

CDR3 sequence: CASSLMGQAMGYGYTF. CDR3 nucleotides: TGTGCCAGCAGCTTGATGGGACAGGCCATGGGCTATGGCTACACCTTC. The chain links TRBV5-4 to TRBJ1-2, with 8 bases lining up with TRBD1. The CDR3 has 16 residues. Looked up from germline, CDR1 is SGHNT and CDR2 is YYREEE (reference sequence). J lost 4 bases, V lost 1 base, and 9 bases had no gene match.

The rearrangement joins TRBV6-1 to TRBJ1-6, with D perhaps matching TRBD1 (5 bases). Trimming took 6 bases from V and 2 from J, leaving 11 bases between them. Germline CDR1 and CDR2: MNHNS and SASEGT. The CDR3 covers 15 residues. CDR3 region: CASSPGGTYNSPLHF. CDR3 nucleotides: TGTGCCAGCAGCCCGGGGGGGACCTATAATTCACCCCTCCACTTT.

V is TRBV7-2 and J is TRBJ2-3; a possible D gene is TRBD2 (5 bases). The V end was cut by 1 base, the J end by 6 bases, with 14 bases between. The CDR3 loop spans 15 amino acids. Germline V gene lookup returns CDR1 SGHTA and CDR2 FQGNSA. CDR3 bases: TGTGCCAGCAGCTTAGATCGGTTAACGGGGGATACGCAGTATTTT. It specifies CASSLDRLTGDTQYF.

The V gene is TRBV29-1, the J gene TRBJ2-1; TRBD2 matches at 9 bases. The V gene's germline CDR1 is SQVTM and CDR2 ANQGSEA. The CDR3 is 15 residues long. J was trimmed by 3 bases and V by 6 bases; bases with no gene match: 9. The CDR3 loop reads CSVAGPSGDYNEQFF. In DNA, the CDR3 is TGCAGCGTCGCGGGCCCTAGCGGGGACTACAATGAGCAGTTCTTC.

The chain joins TRBV7-2 to TRBJ1-1, with D hard to call. The V gene lost 5 bases and the J gene lost 11 bases, with 15 bases spanning the gap. The CDR3 length is 12 residues. Germline CDR1 SGHTA, CDR2 FQGNSA. The CDR3 here is CASSPRTGRAFF. The CDR3 nucleotides read TGTGCCAGCAGCCCCAGGACCGGGAGGGCTTTCTTT.

The genes are TRBV2 and TRBJ2-3; 8 bases match TRBD2. V dropped 5 bases and J dropped 0; count of bases not matched to a gene: 7. CDR1 and CDR2 from the germline V gene are SNHLY and FYNNEI. CDR3 length equals 16 residues. CDR3 region: CASSYTSGPSTDTQYF. The CDR3, as DNA: TGTGCCAGCAGTTATACTAGCGGTCCTAGCACAGATACGCAGTATTTT. Looking up the rest from reference TRBV2 and TRBJ2-3 gives the full variable domain: EPEVTQTPSHQVTQMGQEVILRCVPISNHLYFYWYRQILGQKVEFLVSFYNNEISEKSEIFDDQFSVERPDGSNFTLKIRSTKLEDSAMYFCASSYTSGPSTDTQYFGPGTRLTVL.

Comment on this clone: Other DNA sequences within the sample encode an identical CDR3. The chain uses TRBV27 and TRBJ2-5, with TRBD1 matching 8 bases. Germline lookup yields CDR1 MNHEY and CDR2 SMNVEV (reference sequence). This CDR3 has 13 residues. J was trimmed by 4 bases and V by 6 bases; bases with no gene match: 4. This chain's CDR3 is CASRPDRGETQYF. Written as DNA, the CDR3 is TGTGCCAGCAGACCCGACAGGGGAGAGACCCAGTACTTC.

The rearrangement joins TRBV27 to TRBJ2-7, with TRBD2 matching 8 bases. This CDR3 spans 16 amino acids. CDR1 is MNHEY, CDR2 SMNVEV, per germline (reference sequence). Unmatched junction bases numbered 9, after V lost 0 bases and J lost 5 bases. The CDR3 sequence is CASSLSGPGGPNEQYF. The CDR3 bases are TGTGCCAGCAGTTTATCGGGGCCGGGGGGGCCTAACGAGCAGTACTTC.

This sequence joins TRBV29-1 and TRBJ2-7; TRBD2 aligns across 8 bases. From germline, CDR1 is SQVTM and CDR2 ANQGSEA. The CDR3 is made up of 15 amino acids. With V trimmed by 6 bases and J by 0 bases, 10 bases remained unmatched. CDR3 bases: TGCAGCGTGACTCGGCCGGGGGGGAGCTCCTACGAGCAGTACTTC. It is translated as CSVTRPGGSSYEQYF.

The rearrangement links TRBV4-1 to TRBJ2-7; 9 bases line up with TRBD2. From germline, CDR1 is MGHRA and CDR2 YSYEKL. This CDR3 is 16 amino acids long. The J segment lost 0 bases and the V segment lost 4 bases, leaving 7 bases of the junction unmatched. The CDR3 reads CASSLSGSGVSYEQYF. The CDR3 nucleotides read TGCGCCAGCAGCCTTAGCGGGAGCGGGGTCTCCTACGAGCAGTACTTC.

The chain joins TRBV5-1 to TRBJ2-5; D perhaps matches TRBD2 (6 bases). Germline V gene lookup returns CDR1 SGHRS and CDR2 YFSETQ. This CDR3 comprises 14 residues. V lost 1 base and J 2 bases, leaving 9 bases between the germline ends. The CDR3 coding sequence is TGCGCCAGCAGCTTGAATAGCGGACAAGAGACCCAGTACTTC. Translation: CASSLNSGQETQYF.

The chain joins TRBV18 to TRBJ2-7, with 9 bases identical to TRBD1. V shed 3 bases and J 2 bases; nucleotides not matched to a gene: 5. CDR3 length: 15 residues. The germline gives CDR1 KGHSH, CDR2 LQKENI. CDR3 in DNA: TGTGCCAGCTCACCTGGGTGGGACAGGGCCTACGAGCAGTACTTC. This sequence encodes CASSPGWDRAYEQYF. Supplemented by reference TRBV18 and TRBJ2-7, the full variable domain reads NAGVMQNPRHLVRRRGQEARLRCSPMKGHSHVYWYRQLPEEGLKFMVYLQKENIIDESGMPKERFSAEFPKEGPSILRIQQVVRGDSAAYFCASSPGWDRAYEQYFGPGTRLTVT.

The genes are TRBV6-1 and TRBJ2-4, with unresolved D. Looked up from germline, CDR1 is MNHNS and CDR2 is SASEGT. There are 12 residues in the CDR3. With 6 bases removed from V and 0 bases from J, the gap between germline ends came to 3 bases. The CDR3 DNA reads TGTGCCAGCAGCATAGCCAAAAACATTCAGTACTTC. The encoded protein is CASSIAKNIQYF.

The chain carries TRBV27 and TRBJ1-2; perhaps TRBD1 as D (5 bases). The CDR3 loop spans 16 amino acids. Germline lookup yields CDR1 MNHEY and CDR2 SMNVEV (reference sequence). Trimming pared 4 bases from V and 4 bases from J, leaving 19 bases between. The CDR3 sequence: CASSSPRGGGAYGYTF. The CDR3 DNA reads TGTGCCAGCAGTTCTCCCCGGGGCGGCGGTGCCTATGGCTACACCTTC.

The chain links TRBV10-3 to TRBJ1-1; D not resolved. V lost 4 bases and J lost 0, with 9 bases in between. The CDR3 has 14 residues. Germline V lookup: CDR1 ENHRY, CDR2 SYGVKD. CDR3 sequence (DNA): TGTGCCATCAGTGCGGAGACACTGAACACTGAAGCTTTCTTT. Translation gives CAISAETLNTEAFF.

Concerning this clone: Distinct nucleotide sequences in the sample also encode this CDR3. CDR3 coding DNA: TGTGCCAGCTCACGGACAGGTGATTCCTACGAGCAGTACTTC. Amino acids: CASSRTGDSYEQYF. The genes are TRBV18 and TRBJ2-7; TRBD1 agrees at 7 bases. The trim removed 4 bases at V and 1 base at J, leaving 4 bases unmatched. Germline V gene lookup returns CDR1 KGHSH and CDR2 LQKENI. This CDR3 region has 14 residues.

V usage is TRBV6-5 and J usage is TRBJ2-1, with 8 bases lining up with TRBD1. The CDR3 covers 13 residues. Germline-derived CDR1 and CDR2 are MNHEY and SVGAGI. Losses at the gene ends were 5 bases for V and 6 bases for J; bases not matched to a gene: 3. The CDR3 is CASSTQGANEQFF. CDR3 bases: TGTGCCAGCAGTACCCAGGGGGCCAATGAGCAGTTCTTC.

The chain uses TRBV7-2 and TRBJ2-6; a weak D match, TRBD1 (6 bases). The length of the CDR3 is 14 residues. Germline-derived CDR1 and CDR2 are SGHTA and FQGNSA. The ends were cut back, 5 bases at V and 4 bases at J, with 9 bases in the middle. CDR3 residues: CASSTGLGANVLTF. The CDR3 region has the DNA TGTGCCAGCAGCACAGGGTTAGGGGCCAACGTCCTGACTTTC. Full variable domain (remainder filled in from reference TRBV7-2 and TRBJ2-6): GAGVSQSPSNKVTEKGKDVELRCDPISGHTALYWYRQSLGQGLEFLIYFQGNSAPDKSGLPSDRFSAERTGGSVSTLTIQRTQQEDSAVYLCASSTGLGANVLTFGAGSRLTVL.

This rearrangement joins TRBV19 to TRBJ1-5; the match to TRBD1 covers 12 bases. The junction had 7 bases not matched to a gene; V was cut back by 3 bases and J by 7 bases. This CDR3 is built from 16 residues. Germline CDR1 reads LNHDA; CDR2 reads SQIVND (reference sequence). Here the CDR3 reads CASSMTGTGGGQPQHF. In DNA form, the CDR3 reads TGTGCCAGTAGTATGACCGGGACAGGGGGCGGGCAGCCCCAGCATTTT.

As concerns this clone: In this CDR3 the conserved last residue, phenylalanine or tryptophan, is missing, so a read error is likely. The DNA is omitted, as the CDR3 cannot be located on it reliably, and the CDR3 follows TCRdb's listing. The chain uses TRBV5-6 and TRBJ2-3; the D call of TRBD1 is as the table states it, not checked on the DNA. The CDR3 numbers 9 amino acids, ends counted. Looked up from germline, CDR1 is SGHDT and CDR2 is YYEEEE. This CDR3 is CASSFGLLD.

The CDR3 sequence is CASSSDPWRDEKLFF. CDR3 sequence (DNA): TGTGCCAGCAGTTCCGACCCCTGGCGAGATGAAAAACTGTTTTTT. The chain combines TRBV6-6 with TRBJ1-4, with D unclear. There are 15 residues in the CDR3. V was clipped by 4 bases and J by 6 bases, with 15 bases between them. Germline V gene data show CDR1 as MNHNY and CDR2 as SVGAGI (reference sequence).

V and J are TRBV5-1 and TRBJ2-3, with 10 nucleotides matching TRBD2. This CDR3 has 14 residues. Germline V lookup: CDR1 SGHRS, CDR2 YFSETQ. The V segment lost 7 bases and the J segment 2 bases; nucleotides outside the gene matches: 4. CDR3 nucleotides: TGCGCCAGCCAACTAGCGGGGCACACAGATACGCAGTATTTT. This gives the protein CASQLAGHTDTQYF. Filled out from reference TRBV5-1 and TRBJ2-3, the complete variable domain reads KAGVTQTPRYLIKTRGQQVTLSCSPISGHRSVSWYQQTPGQGLQFLFEYFSETQRNKGNFPGRFSGRQFSNSRSEMNVSTLELGDSALYLCASQLAGHTDTQYFGPGTRLTVL.

The chain has TRBV10-3 and TRBJ1-2, with 7 bases aligning to TRBD1. The ends lost 7 bases at V and 4 bases at J; junction bases unmatched: 6. CDR1 is ENHRY and CDR2 is SYGVKD in the germline V gene. The CDR3 contains 13 residues. CDR3 nucleotides: TGTGCCATCACTGACAGGGTCGGCTATGGCTACACCTTC. Protein sequence: CAITDRVGYGYTF.

This sequence joins TRBV6-5 and TRBJ2-5; TRBD2 matches 10 bases. V lost 2 bases to trimming and J lost 2 bases; unmatched junction nucleotides: 5. CDR3 length: 16 amino acids. Germline CDR1 is MNHEY and CDR2 is SVGAGI. CDR3 region: CASSYARTSGQETQYF. In nucleotides, the CDR3 is TGTGCCAGCAGTTACGCCAGGACTAGCGGACAAGAGACCCAGTACTTC.

On this clone itself: In the same sample, other DNA sequences code for this CDR3. The chain joins TRBV2 to TRBJ2-1; 10 positions agree with TRBD2. Looked up from germline, CDR1 is SNHLY and CDR2 is FYNNEI. V lost 2 bases, J lost 4 bases, and 2 bases stayed unmatched. The CDR3 has 15 amino acids. CDR3 sequence reads: CASSELAGVYNEQFF. In nucleotides, the CDR3 is TGTGCCAGCAGTGAACTAGCGGGAGTATACAATGAGCAGTTCTTC.